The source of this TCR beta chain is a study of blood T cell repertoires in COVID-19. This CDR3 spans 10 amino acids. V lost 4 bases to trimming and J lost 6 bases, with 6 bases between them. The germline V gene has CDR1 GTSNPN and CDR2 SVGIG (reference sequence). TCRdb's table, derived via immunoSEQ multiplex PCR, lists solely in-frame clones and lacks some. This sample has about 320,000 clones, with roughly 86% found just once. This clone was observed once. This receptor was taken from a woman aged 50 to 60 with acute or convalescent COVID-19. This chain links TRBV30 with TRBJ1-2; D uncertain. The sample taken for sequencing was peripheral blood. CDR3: CAWMANGYTF. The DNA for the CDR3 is TGTGCCTGGATGGCAAATGGCTACACCTTC.